The rows below give T cell receptor beta chains drawn from one sample of a study of cytomegalovirus exposure and HLA in healthy donors. Profiling relied on immunoSEQ multiplex PCR, and the TCRdb table lists in-frame clones only, not all of them. The sample has 150,000 to 200,000 clones; around 81% are singletons. What was sequenced was PBMCs. All receptors come from a man aged 25 to 40 in good health and CMV-seropositive. Both conserved end residues are part of each CDR3. Each record gives: J gene, V gene, clone size, CDR3 length, D gene, CDR3 protein, CDR3 DNA. D genes are given only for firm matches. Size values are once, few and many counts, or a class for expanded clones, and some rows have none.

TRBJ2-3	TRBV7-8	-	15	-	CASSLSPGSTDTQYF	TGTGCCAGCAGCTTAAGCCCCGGTAGCACAGATACGCAGTATTTT
TRBJ1-5	TRBV6-5	once	13	-	CASGREGNQPQHF	TGTGCCAGCGGCCGGGAAGGTAATCAGCCCCAGCATTTT
TRBJ2-7	TRBV6-1	-	13	-	CASTTGHLYEQYF	TGTGCCAGCACCACGGGACACCTCTACGAGCAGTACTTC
TRBJ1-1	TRBV2	-	17	-	CASQILGVGTMNTEAFF	TGTGCCAGCCAAATACTCGGAGTAGGGACAATGAACACTGAAGCTTTCTTT
TRBJ2-5	TRBV7-6	-	15	TRBD2	CASSPGLAGGETQYF	TGTGCCAGCAGCCCGGGACTAGCGGGAGGAGAGACCCAGTACTTC
TRBJ1-1	TRBV29-1	-	14	-	CSVSWGLREGEAFF	TGCAGCGTCTCCTGGGGGTTGAGGGAGGGTGAAGCTTTCTTT
TRBJ1-2	TRBV5-6	-	15	-	CASSKPSTGYYGYTF	TGTGCCAGCAGCAAGCCTTCGACAGGATACTATGGCTACACCTTC
TRBJ1-5	TRBV5-5	-	16	-	CASSWGGRDSNQPQHF	TGTGCCAGCAGCTGGGGGGGTCGGGATAGCAATCAGCCCCAGCATTTT
TRBJ1-5	TRBV6-5	-	13	-	CASSYKEGQPQHF	TGTGCCAGCAGTTACAAGGAGGGTCAGCCCCAGCATTTT
TRBJ2-7	TRBV7-2	-	15	TRBD2	CASRLGAGGHHEQYF	TGTGCCAGCAGACTAGGGGCGGGGGGGCATCACGAGCAGTACTTC
TRBJ1-2	TRBV2	-	14	TRBD1	CASGRRGTGGGYTF	TGTGCCAGCGGTCGGCGGGGGACAGGGGGAGGCTACACCTTC
TRBJ2-1	TRBV27	-	15	TRBD1	CASSLRTGPYNEQFF	TGTGCCAGCAGTTTAAGGACAGGGCCCTACAATGAGCAGTTCTTC
TRBJ1-2	TRBV11-2	-	15	-	CASSFAEGGDYGYTF	TGTGCCAGCAGCTTTGCCGAAGGAGGGGACTATGGCTACACCTTC
TRBJ1-2	TRBV5-6	-	12	TRBD1	CASSYRGAGYTF	TGTGCCAGCAGCTACAGGGGGGCAGGCTACACCTTC
TRBJ2-7	TRBV10-1	-	14	-	CASGEPGQSYEQYF	TGCGCCAGCGGGGAGCCGGGACAATCGTACGAGCAGTACTTC
TRBJ2-3	TRBV10-3	-	16	TRBD2	CAITSQGSGVADTQYF	TGTGCCATCACTTCACAGGGTAGCGGGGTTGCAGATACGCAGTATTTT
TRBJ1-6	TRBV6-4	-	14	-	CASSETGDNSPLHF	TGTGCCAGCAGTGAGACAGGTGATAATTCACCCCTCCACTTT
TRBJ2-7	TRBV19	-	15	-	CASSAPGHFTNEQYF	TGTGCCAGTAGCGCCCCGGGACACTTCACGAACGAGCAGTACTTC
TRBJ2-1	TRBV27	-	13	-	CASSFGGNNEQFF	TGTGCCAGCAGTTTTGGGGGCAACAATGAGCAGTTCTTC
TRBJ2-1	TRBV6-1	few	12	-	CASSLQTVGQFF	TGTGCCAGCAGTCTACAGACAGTCGGGCAGTTCTTC
TRBJ2-7	TRBV19	-	14	TRBD2	CASSPGRAGYEQYF	TGTGCCAGTAGCCCTGGGAGGGCAGGCTACGAGCAGTACTTC
TRBJ1-2	TRBV5-1	-	13	-	CASSLDRRYGYTF	TGCGCCAGCAGCTTGGACAGGAGATATGGCTACACCTTC
TRBJ2-2	TRBV9	-	15	TRBD2	CASSAGGVNTGELFF	TGTGCCAGCAGTGCGGGGGGGGTGAACACCGGGGAGCTGTTTTTT
TRBJ2-5	TRBV27	few	13	-	CASSLSPVETQYF	TGTGCCAGCAGTTTATCCCCCGTAGAGACCCAGTACTTC
TRBJ2-7	TRBV2	-	13	-	CASSVRDRYEQYF	TGTGCCAGCAGTGTACGGGATAGATACGAGCAGTACTTC
TRBJ2-2	TRBV29-1	few	11	-	CSVGQTGELFF	TGCAGCGTTGGACAGACCGGGGAGCTGTTTTTT
TRBJ2-3	TRBV5-1	-	18	-	CASSLVMSRGVWEDTQYF	TGCGCCAGCAGCTTGGTAATGTCCAGGGGAGTTTGGGAAGATACGCAGTATTTT
TRBJ1-2	TRBV18	-	14	-	CASSPRGGLYGYTF	TGTGCCAGCTCACCGAGGGGGGGTCTCTATGGCTACACCTTC
TRBJ1-6	TRBV11-2	-	16	-	CASSLGNRAGDSPLHF	TGTGCCAGCAGCTTAGGGAACAGGGCAGGGGATTCACCCCTCCACTTT
TRBJ2-2	TRBV9	-	17	-	CASSVAGSGVNTGELFF	TGTGCCAGCAGCGTAGCGGGATCCGGGGTTAACACCGGGGAGCTGTTTTTT
TRBJ1-1	TRBV4-1	-	17	-	CASSPRQAVIMNTEAFF	TGCGCCAGCAGCCCCCGACAGGCGGTAATAATGAACACTGAAGCTTTCTTT
TRBJ2-7	TRBV7-9	few	15	-	CASTGGRGGNYEQYF	TGTGCCAGCACCGGTGGGAGAGGGGGTAACTACGAGCAGTACTTC
TRBJ2-1	TRBV11-2	-	14	-	CASSKGIDYNEQFF	TGTGCCAGCAGCAAGGGGATTGATTACAATGAGCAGTTCTTC
TRBJ2-5	TRBV27	few	14	TRBD2	CASSSSWGGETQYF	TGTGCCAGCAGTTCCTCCTGGGGGGGGGAGACCCAGTACTTC
TRBJ2-7	TRBV6-5	-	16	-	CASSSFRQTSSYEQYF	TGTGCCAGCAGTTCCTTTCGACAGACTAGCTCCTACGAGCAGTACTTC
TRBJ1-2	TRBV25-1	once	14	-	CASSEPQVGYGYTF	TGTGCCAGCAGTGAACCGCAGGTTGGCTATGGCTACACCTTC
TRBJ1-2	TRBV29-1	-	14	TRBD1	CSVGWDRANYGYTF	TGCAGCGTTGGATGGGACAGGGCTAACTATGGCTACACCTTC
TRBJ1-6	TRBV9	-	15	-	CASSVGGLGNSPLHF	TGTGCCAGCAGCGTAGGCGGTTTAGGTAATTCACCCCTCCACTTT
TRBJ2-7	TRBV5-1	-	11	-	CASSFQYEQYF	TGCGCCAGCAGCTTTCAGTACGAGCAGTACTTC
TRBJ1-5	TRBV27	-	15	TRBD1	CASSYEGARNQPQHF	TGTGCCAGCAGTTACGAGGGGGCGAGGAATCAGCCCCAGCATTTT
TRBJ2-3	TRBV4-3	-	17	TRBD2	CASSQDSVAGMADTQYF	TGCGCCAGCAGCCAAGACTCGGTAGCGGGGATGGCAGATACGCAGTATTTT
TRBJ1-2	TRBV9	-	15	-	CASSVEKGWAYGYTF	TGTGCCAGCAGCGTAGAAAAAGGTTGGGCATATGGCTACACCTTC
TRBJ1-2	TRBV7-9	-	11	-	CASSERDSCTF	TGTGCCAGCAGCGAACGGGACTCCTGCACCTTC
TRBJ2-5	TRBV5-6	-	16	-	CASSLGGTRVGETQYF	TGTGCCAGCAGCTTGGGGGGGACAAGGGTTGGGGAGACCCAGTACTTC
TRBJ2-2	TRBV7-3	-	12	-	CASSPQFGELFF	TGTGCCAGCAGCCCCCAATTCGGGGAGCTGTTTTTT
TRBJ1-1	TRBV14	-	14	-	CASSRDRPNTEAFF	TGTGCCAGCAGTCGTGACAGACCGAACACTGAAGCTTTCTTT
TRBJ1-2	TRBV6-5	once	15	-	CASSSYGSLEGGYTF	TGTGCCAGCAGTTCCTACGGGTCTCTGGAGGGTGGCTACACCTTC
TRBJ2-1	TRBV7-2	-	14	-	CASSLKQLGNEQFF	TGTGCCAGCAGCTTAAAACAGCTCGGCAATGAGCAGTTCTTC